This record concerns one T cell receptor beta chain sequence. This sample is part of a study of blood T cell repertoires in COVID-19. Repertoires were generated with immunoSEQ multiplex PCR, while TCRdb's copy carries only in-frame clones and drops some. The table lists more than 200,000 clones, 75% to 90% of them singletons. The CDR3 consists of 15 residues. With 2 bases clipped from V and 2 bases from J, the junction kept 5 bases outside the gene matches. Germline V gives CDR1 GTSNPN, CDR2 SVGIG (reference sequence). This receptor was taken from a young man with active or convalescent COVID-19. The sample comprised peripheral blood. The genes are TRBV30 and TRBJ2-1; 8 bases are shared with TRBD2. The CDR3 protein is CAWSRLALTYNEQFF. The CDR3 DNA follows: TGTGCCTGGAGTCGACTAGCGCTGACCTACAATGAGCAGTTCTTC.